Listed here are 24 T cell receptor beta chains from one sample, sequenced in a study of T cell responses to AZD1222 COVID-19 vaccine. Clones were read by immunoSEQ multiplex PCR, and TCRdb kept only the in-frame ones, dropping some. The repertoire holds about 130,000 clones, with more than 80% as singletons. Sequencing was performed on peripheral blood, taken on day 0 of AZD1222 vaccination. Source of these receptors: an adult in good health.

This clone was counted only a few times. The J gene is TRBJ2-5, the V gene TRBV7-2; D gene unclear. The CDR3 is 15 amino acids. Per the germline V gene, CDR1 is SGHTA and CDR2 is FQGNSA. Trimming removed 5 bases at V and 2 bases at J, with 15 bases between. CDR3 protein: CASSQNSGLQETQYF. The CDR3 DNA follows: TGTGCCAGCAGCCAAAATAGTGGGCTACAAGAGACCCAGTACTTC.

The rearrangement joins TRBV19 to TRBJ2-7; TRBD1 agrees at 7 bases. This CDR3 contains 12 residues. Looked up from germline, CDR1 is LNHDA and CDR2 is SQIVND (reference sequence). Unmatched junction bases numbered 3, after V lost 10 bases and J lost 0 bases. CDR3 amino acids: CATRQGSYEQYF. For the CDR3, the DNA is TGTGCCACCCGACAGGGCTCCTACGAGCAGTACTTC.

The V call is TRBV30, the J call TRBJ2-1, with TRBD2 matching 8 bases. The germline CDR1 and CDR2 sequences are GTSNPN and SVGIG (reference sequence). The junction had 6 bases not matched to a gene; V was cut back by 5 bases and J by 0 bases. The CDR3 covers 15 residues. The CDR3 loop reads CAWARGGGSYNEQFF. CDR3 nucleotides: TGTGCCTGGGCACGGGGGGGAGGCTCCTACAATGAGCAGTTCTTC.

CDR3 protein: CASSPPVLHEQFF. CDR3 nucleotides: TGTGCCAGCTCACCACCAGTTCTCCATGAGCAGTTCTTC. The chain carries TRBV18 and TRBJ2-1; D is ambiguous. V was shortened by 0 bases and J by 8 bases, with 8 bases between the two germline ends. CDR1 and CDR2 from the germline V gene are KGHSH and LQKENI. The CDR3 sequence is 13 residues long. The full variable domain, with the rest looked up from reference TRBV18 and TRBJ2-1, is NAGVMQNPRHLVRRRGQEARLRCSPMKGHSHVYWYRQLPEEGLKFMVYLQKENIIDESGMPKERFSAEFPKEGPSILRIQQVVRGDSAAYFCASSPPVLHEQFFGPGTRLTVL.

Here the CDR3 reads CASGQGGSGGKLFF. The CDR3 DNA follows: TGTGCCAGCGGGCAGGGGGGGAGTGGTGGAAAACTGTTTTTT. The chain carries TRBV7-2 and TRBJ1-4, with 7 bases lining up with TRBD1. The CDR3 loop spans 14 amino acids. V shed 8 bases and J 10 bases; nucleotides not matched to a gene: 13. Germline CDR1 reads SGHTA; CDR2 reads FQGNSA. Full variable domain (remainder filled in from reference TRBV7-2 and TRBJ1-4): GAGVSQSPSNKVTEKGKDVELRCDPISGHTALYWYRQSLGQGLEFLIYFQGNSAPDKSGLPSDRFSAERTGGSVSTLTIQRTQQEDSAVYLCASGQGGSGGKLFFGSGTQLSVL.

CDR3 DNA: TGTGCCATCAGGGAACCAGGGAGATCCTATGGCTACACCTTC. Residues: CAIREPGRSYGYTF. The rearrangement links TRBV10-3 to TRBJ1-2; D perhaps matches TRBD1 (5 bases). CDR1 is ENHRY and CDR2 is SYGVKD in the germline V gene. V dropped 6 bases and J dropped 4 bases, with 15 bases sitting between them. The CDR3 extends over 14 amino acids.

The chain joins TRBV4-1 to TRBJ2-3; D ambiguous. Germline V gene data show CDR1 as MGHRA and CDR2 as YSYEKL. The V end lost 0 bases, the J end lost 4 bases, and 14 bases lay between the germline ends. The CDR3 loop spans 16 amino acids. The CDR3 loop reads CASSQEGPPTADTQYF. CDR3 bases: TGCGCCAGCAGCCAAGAGGGCCCCCCCACCGCAGATACGCAGTATTTT.

This clone was counted a few times. This rearrangement joins TRBV6-5 to TRBJ2-2; 7 positions agree with TRBD1. V was clipped by 6 bases and J by 5 bases; unmatched bases: 6. Germline V gene lookup returns CDR1 MNHEY and CDR2 SVGAGI. The CDR3 extends over 14 amino acids. Written as DNA, the CDR3 is TGTGCCAGCAGCGCGACAGGGTGGACCGGGGAGCTGTTTTTT. Its translation is CASSATGWTGELFF.

The rearrangement links TRBV5-1 to TRBJ2-3, with D perhaps matching TRBD2 (5 bases). In germline, CDR1 is SGHRS, CDR2 YFSETQ. Trimming pared 4 bases from V and 2 bases from J, leaving 14 bases between. The CDR3 totals 15 residues. CDR3 in DNA: TGCGCCAGCAGCCGGTCCCCGGGATCCACAGATACGCAGTATTTT. It is translated as CASSRSPGSTDTQYF.

Concerning this clone itself: The junction differs from germline at one of its ends, possibly a read error. The J gene is TRBJ2-5, the V gene TRBV7-7; TRBD1 agrees at 11 bases. CDR3 size: 15 residues. Germline CDR1 reads SSHAT; CDR2 reads FNYEAQ (reference sequence). The CDR3 spells CASSSGQGGQETQYF. CDR3 bases: TGTGCTAGCAGCTCGGGACAGGGGGGTCAAGAGACCCAGTACTTC.

The chain carries TRBV7-8 and TRBJ2-1; 10 nucleotides line up with TRBD2. The CDR3 has 16 residues. The J segment lost 8 bases and the V segment lost 5 bases, leaving 12 bases of the junction unmatched. The V gene's germline CDR1 is SGHVS and CDR2 FQNEAQ. The chain's CDR3 is CASSLRTSGTSDEQFF. As DNA, the CDR3 is TGTGCCAGCAGCCTTCGGACTAGCGGTACATCGGATGAGCAGTTCTTC.

The rearrangement uses TRBV5-1 and TRBJ2-5; 7 nucleotides align to TRBD1. This CDR3 is built from 13 residues. J gave up 5 bases and V 4 bases, and 5 bases lay outside the gene matches. Germline CDR1 is SGHRS and CDR2 is YFSETQ. CDR3 nucleotides: TGCGCCAGCAGCGAGACAGGGCGGGAGACCCAGTACTTC. Translated: CASSETGRETQYF.

This clone was found a few times. The chain links TRBV4-3 to TRBJ2-7, with 7 bases aligning to TRBD2. V lost 1 base and J lost 2; bases outside the gene matches: 8. This CDR3 spans 16 amino acids. Germline CDR1 LGHNA, CDR2 YSLEER. CDR3: CASSQGGGTLTYEQYF. In nucleotides, the CDR3 is TGCGCCAGCAGCCAAGGGGGAGGGACGCTAACCTACGAGCAGTACTTC.

The chain employs TRBV5-1 and TRBJ2-7; D may match TRBD1 or TRBD2 (5 bases each). Germline V gene sequence: CDR1 SGHRS, CDR2 YFSETQ. The CDR3 sequence is 14 residues long. Trimming took 4 bases from V and 2 from J, leaving 13 bases between them. CDR3 loop: CASSAGPGPYEQYF. CDR3 nucleotide sequence: TGCGCCAGCAGCGCCGGACCGGGGCCCTACGAGCAGTACTTC.

Points on this clone: Other nucleotide sequences from this sample produce the same CDR3. This chain uses TRBV7-9 with TRBJ1-1; no clear D gene. V dropped 3 bases and J dropped 1 base, with 3 bases sitting between them. Germline assignment: CDR1 SEHNR and CDR2 FQNEAQ (reference sequence). This CDR3 region has 12 residues. The CDR3 nucleotides read TGTGCCAGCAGCTTCCCGAACACTGAAGCTTTCTTT. Protein sequence: CASSFPNTEAFF.

This rearrangement joins TRBV28 to TRBJ1-2, with D tentatively TRBD1 (6 bases). The CDR3 sequence is 12 residues long. Germline CDR1 is MDHEN and CDR2 is SYDVKM. The V end was cut by 6 bases, the J end by 4 bases, with 9 bases between. For the CDR3, the DNA is TGTGCCAGCAGGGAGACAGGCTATGGCTACACCTTC. This translates into CASRETGYGYTF.

V and J are TRBV5-1 and TRBJ2-5, with 9 bases identical to TRBD1. Trimming at V came to 0 bases and at J to 6 bases, leaving 9 bases not matched to a gene. Germline V gives CDR1 SGHRS, CDR2 YFSETQ. This CDR3 spans 16 amino acids. The DNA for the CDR3 is TGCGCCAGCAGCTTGGCCGGGACAGGGAAGGAAAAGACCCAGTACTTC. It is translated as CASSLAGTGKEKTQYF.

The V gene is TRBV24-1, the J gene TRBJ1-5; D is undetermined. V lost 9 bases and J 3 bases, leaving 14 bases between the germline ends. This CDR3 is built from 14 residues. Germline assignment: CDR1 KGHDR and CDR2 SFDVKD. CDR3 DNA sequence: TGTGCCACCGGTTCAGGACTCACCAATCAGCCCCAGCATTTT. Amino acids: CATGSGLTNQPQHF.

The CDR3 region is CATSDEGAFNYGYTF. The CDR3 DNA is TGTGCCACCAGTGATGAGGGGGCTTTCAACTATGGCTACACCTTC. The chain joins TRBV24-1 to TRBJ1-2, with 7 bases lining up with TRBD1. The CDR3 sequence is 15 residues long. The trim removed 3 bases at V and 2 bases at J, leaving 5 bases unmatched. Germline values: CDR1 KGHDR, CDR2 SFDVKD.

The chain combines TRBV30 with TRBJ1-3; D unclear. The CDR3 totals 13 residues. The V gene lost 0 bases and the J gene lost 4 bases, with 7 bases spanning the gap. CDR1 GTSNPN and CDR2 SVGIG come from the germline V gene (reference sequence). The CDR3 nucleotides are TGTGCCTGGAGTGTGGTGAGGGGAAACACCATATATTTT. Translating gives CAWSVVRGNTIYF.

This chain links TRBV5-1 with TRBJ2-2, with D possibly TRBD1 on 6 matching bases. The ends were cut back, 0 bases at V and 5 bases at J, with 8 bases in the middle. This CDR3 spans 14 amino acids. Germline CDR1 is SGHRS and CDR2 is YFSETQ. CDR3 residues: CASSLVQGTGELFF. The CDR3, as DNA: TGCGCCAGCAGCTTGGTACAGGGTACCGGGGAGCTGTTTTTT.

The rearrangement joins TRBV6-5 to TRBJ2-7, with D possibly matching TRBD2 (5 bases). Germline CDR1 MNHEY, CDR2 SVGAGI. This CDR3 is built from 14 residues. Trimming cost V 5 bases and J 0 bases, with 11 bases left between them. CDR3 nucleotide sequence: TGTGCCAGCAGTCGAGAGGGAAGCTCCTACGAGCAGTACTTC. Residues: CASSREGSSYEQYF.

The chain combines TRBV5-5 with TRBJ2-2; TRBD2 might be the D (5 bases). CDR3 length: 13 residues. Trimming shortened V by 7 bases and J by 4 bases, and 11 bases separated the two germline ends. The V gene's germline CDR1 is SGHKS and CDR2 YYEKEE (reference sequence). CDR3 nucleotide sequence: TGTGCCAGCGGAGTTAGCGCCACCGGGGAGCTGTTTTTT. This translates into CASGVSATGELFF.

The V and J genes are TRBV7-2 and TRBJ2-5, with a weak D call TRBD2 (6 bases). The CDR3 loop spans 14 amino acids. CDR1 is SGHTA and CDR2 is FQGNSA in the germline V gene. The ends were cut back, 5 bases at V and 4 bases at J, with 14 bases in the middle. The CDR3 DNA reads as TGTGCCAGCAGCAGGACCCCCGGGGGAGAGACCCAGTACTTC. Its protein product is CASSRTPGGETQYF.